The entry that follows covers one TCR beta chain sequence. TCRdb re-called the RACE reads with MiXCR, one entry per CDR3 protein. Of roughly 380,000 distinct CDR3 sequences in the sample, 4% to 5.5% were seen once. Time point indicated: patch test 1, 2 weeks after DPC sensitization. Treatment given: therapeutic diphenylcyclopropenone sensitization with weekly scalp DPC. Sequencing started from total RNA isolated from unfractionated whole blood. This record belongs to a study of human T cells and chemical hapten exposure. Study-level information: The study lasted about 24 weeks, and patients were dosed weekly with diphenylcyclopropenone on the scalp throughout. Patch tests containing 0.01% DPC, applied to the upper back, were read at 6 days. It was small differences in pooled library volume that mainly caused per-sample TCR yields to vary.

CDR3 length equals 16 residues. Germline CDR1 reads LNHNV; CDR2 reads YYDKDF (reference sequence). J was trimmed by 4 bases and V by 6 bases; bases with no gene match: 11. The sequencing here drew on whole blood, taken in connection with sensitization to the hapten diphenylcyclopropenone (DPC). The V gene is TRBV15, the J gene TRBJ2-3, with 9 bases matching TRBD2. This TCR was recovered from a woman aged 50 to 60 with alopecia areata. Some clones in this sample may be carry-over from other donors' samples. In DNA form, the CDR3 reads TGTGCCACCAGAACGGTAGCGGGGGTGGGCGCAGATACGCAGTATTTT. Amino acids: CATRTVAGVGADTQYF.